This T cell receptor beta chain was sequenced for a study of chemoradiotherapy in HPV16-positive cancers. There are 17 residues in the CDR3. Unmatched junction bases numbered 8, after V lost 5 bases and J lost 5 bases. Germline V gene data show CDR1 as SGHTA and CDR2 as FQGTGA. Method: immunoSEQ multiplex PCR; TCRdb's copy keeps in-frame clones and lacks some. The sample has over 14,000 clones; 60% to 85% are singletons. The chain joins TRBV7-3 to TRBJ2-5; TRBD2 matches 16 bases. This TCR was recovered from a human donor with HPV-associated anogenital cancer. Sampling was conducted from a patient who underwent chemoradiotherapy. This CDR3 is CASSPYGTSGGAETQYF. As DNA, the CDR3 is TGTGCCAGCAGCCCCTACGGGACTAGCGGGGGGGCGGAGACCCAGTACTTC.